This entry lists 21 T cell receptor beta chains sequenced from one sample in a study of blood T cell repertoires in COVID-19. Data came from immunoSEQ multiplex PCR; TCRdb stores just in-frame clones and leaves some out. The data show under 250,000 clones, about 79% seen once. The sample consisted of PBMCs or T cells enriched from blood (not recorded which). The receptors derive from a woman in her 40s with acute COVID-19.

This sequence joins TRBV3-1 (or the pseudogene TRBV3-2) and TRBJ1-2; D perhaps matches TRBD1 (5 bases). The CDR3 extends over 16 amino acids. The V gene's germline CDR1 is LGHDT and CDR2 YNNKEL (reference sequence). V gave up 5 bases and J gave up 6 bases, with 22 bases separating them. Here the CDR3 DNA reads TGTGCCAGCAGCTTAAGACTAGGAGCTAGGGGCGATGGCTACACCTTC. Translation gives CASSLRLGARGDGYTF.

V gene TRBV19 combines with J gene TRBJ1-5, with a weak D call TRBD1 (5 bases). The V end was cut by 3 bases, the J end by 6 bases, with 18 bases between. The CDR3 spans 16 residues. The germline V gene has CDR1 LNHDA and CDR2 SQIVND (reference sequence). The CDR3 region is CASSISRQGPIQPQHF. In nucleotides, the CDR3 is TGTGCCAGTAGTATTAGTAGGCAGGGCCCCATTCAGCCCCAGCATTTT.

The CDR3 DNA reads TGTGCCAGCTCGCCTAACAGCCTGAGTTCCTACGAGCAGTACTTC. Translating it yields CASSPNSLSSYEQYF. The chain employs TRBV18 and TRBJ2-7; D is unclear. Trimming shortened V by 6 bases and J by 1 base, and 16 bases separated the two germline ends. Germline assignment: CDR1 KGHSH and CDR2 LQKENI. CDR3 length: 15 amino acids.

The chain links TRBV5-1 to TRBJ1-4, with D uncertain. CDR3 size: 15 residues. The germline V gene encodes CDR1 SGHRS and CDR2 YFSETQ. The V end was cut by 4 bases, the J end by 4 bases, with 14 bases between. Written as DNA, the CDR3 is TGCGCCAGCAGCGAGACCGGAGGTGGTAATGAAAAACTGTTTTTT. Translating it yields CASSETGGGNEKLFF.

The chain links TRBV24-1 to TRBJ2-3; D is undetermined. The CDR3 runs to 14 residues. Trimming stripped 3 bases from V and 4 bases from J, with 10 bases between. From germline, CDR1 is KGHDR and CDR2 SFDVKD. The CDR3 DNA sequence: TGTGCCACCAGTGATCCCGGTTCGGCAGATACGCAGTATTTT. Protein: CATSDPGSADTQYF.

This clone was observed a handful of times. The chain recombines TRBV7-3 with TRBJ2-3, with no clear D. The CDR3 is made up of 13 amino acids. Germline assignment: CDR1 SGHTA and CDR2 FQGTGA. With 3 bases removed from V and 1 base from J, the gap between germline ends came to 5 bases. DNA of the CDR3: TGTGCCAGCAGCTTCACGGGCACAGATACGCAGTATTTT. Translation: CASSFTGTDTQYF.

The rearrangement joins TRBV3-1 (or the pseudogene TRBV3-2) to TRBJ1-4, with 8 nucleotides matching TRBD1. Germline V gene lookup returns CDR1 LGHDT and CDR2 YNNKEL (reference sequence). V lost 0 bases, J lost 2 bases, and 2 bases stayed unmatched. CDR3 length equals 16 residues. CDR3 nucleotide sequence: TGTGCCAGCAGCCAAGACAGGGACAGGACTAATGAAAAACTGTTTTTT. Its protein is CASSQDRDRTNEKLFF.

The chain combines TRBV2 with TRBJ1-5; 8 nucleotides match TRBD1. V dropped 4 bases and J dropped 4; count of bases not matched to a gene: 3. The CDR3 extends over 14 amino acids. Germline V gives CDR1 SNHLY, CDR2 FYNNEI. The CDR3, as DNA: TGTGCCAGCAGTGGACAGGGGATAAATCAGCCCCAGCATTTT. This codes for CASSGQGINQPQHF. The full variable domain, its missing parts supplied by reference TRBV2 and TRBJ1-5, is EPEVTQTPSHQVTQMGQEVILRCVPISNHLYFYWYRQILGQKVEFLVSFYNNEISEKSEIFDDQFSVERPDGSNFTLKIRSTKLEDSAMYFCASSGQGINQPQHFGDGTRLSIL.

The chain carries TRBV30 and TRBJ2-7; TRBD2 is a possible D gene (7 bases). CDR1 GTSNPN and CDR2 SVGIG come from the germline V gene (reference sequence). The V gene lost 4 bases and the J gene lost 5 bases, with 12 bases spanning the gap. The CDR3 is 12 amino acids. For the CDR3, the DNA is TGTGCCTGGAACCGGGGGGCCGACGAGCAGTACTTC. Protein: CAWNRGADEQYF.

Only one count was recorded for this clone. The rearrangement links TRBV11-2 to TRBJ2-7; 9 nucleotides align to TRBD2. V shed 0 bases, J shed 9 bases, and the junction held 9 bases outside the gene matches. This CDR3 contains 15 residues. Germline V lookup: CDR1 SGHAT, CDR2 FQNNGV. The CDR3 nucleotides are TGTGCCAGCAGCTTAGAGGGGACTAGCAGAGCCCTGCAGTACTTC. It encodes CASSLEGTSRALQYF. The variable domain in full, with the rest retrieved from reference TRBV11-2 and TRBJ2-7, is EAGVAQSPRYKIIEKRQSVAFWCNPISGHATLYWYQQILGQGPKLLIQFQNNGVVDDSQLPKDRFSAERLKGVDSTLKIQPAKLEDSAVYLCASSLEGTSRALQYFGPGTRLTVT.

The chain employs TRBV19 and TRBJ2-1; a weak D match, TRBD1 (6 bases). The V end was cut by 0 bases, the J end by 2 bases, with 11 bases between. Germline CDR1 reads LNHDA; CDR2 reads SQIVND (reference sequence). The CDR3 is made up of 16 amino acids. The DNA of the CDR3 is TGTGCCAGTAGTATAGATCGTGAGGGGGCCTACAATGAGCAGTTCTTC. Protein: CASSIDREGAYNEQFF.

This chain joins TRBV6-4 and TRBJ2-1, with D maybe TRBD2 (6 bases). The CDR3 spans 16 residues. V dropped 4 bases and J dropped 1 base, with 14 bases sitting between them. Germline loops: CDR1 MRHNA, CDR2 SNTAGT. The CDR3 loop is CASSASFRGSYNEQFF. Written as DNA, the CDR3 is TGTGCCAGCAGTGCATCTTTTCGGGGGTCCTACAATGAGCAGTTCTTC.

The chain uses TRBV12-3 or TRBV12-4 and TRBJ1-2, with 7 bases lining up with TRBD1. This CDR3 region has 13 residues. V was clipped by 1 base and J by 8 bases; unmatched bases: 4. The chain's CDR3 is CASSLGGGEGYTF. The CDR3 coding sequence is TGTGCCAGCAGTTTAGGAGGGGGCGAAGGCTACACCTTC.

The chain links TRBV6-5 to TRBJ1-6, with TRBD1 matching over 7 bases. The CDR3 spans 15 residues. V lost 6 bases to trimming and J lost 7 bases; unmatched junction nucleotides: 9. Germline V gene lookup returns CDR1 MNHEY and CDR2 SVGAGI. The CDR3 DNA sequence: TGTGCCAGCAGCCGGGACAGCTCCCCGAATTCACCCCTCCACTTT. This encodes CASSRDSSPNSPLHF.

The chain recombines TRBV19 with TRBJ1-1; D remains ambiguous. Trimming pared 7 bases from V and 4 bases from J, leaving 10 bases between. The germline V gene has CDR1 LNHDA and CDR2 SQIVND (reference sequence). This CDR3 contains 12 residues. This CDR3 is CASTGYSTEAFF. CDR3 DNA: TGTGCCAGTACGGGGTATAGCACTGAAGCTTTCTTT.

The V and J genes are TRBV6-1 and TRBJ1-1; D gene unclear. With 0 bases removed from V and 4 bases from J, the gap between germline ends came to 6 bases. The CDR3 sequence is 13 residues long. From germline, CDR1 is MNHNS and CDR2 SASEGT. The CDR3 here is CASSEARSTEAFF. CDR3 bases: TGTGCCAGCAGTGAAGCGCGGAGCACTGAAGCTTTCTTT.

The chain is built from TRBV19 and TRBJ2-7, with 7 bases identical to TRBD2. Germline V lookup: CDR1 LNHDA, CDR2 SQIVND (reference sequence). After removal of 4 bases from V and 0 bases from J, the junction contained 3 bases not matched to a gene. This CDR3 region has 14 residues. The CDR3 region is CASSKGGHSYEQYF. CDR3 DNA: TGTGCCAGTAGTAAGGGAGGGCACTCCTACGAGCAGTACTTC.

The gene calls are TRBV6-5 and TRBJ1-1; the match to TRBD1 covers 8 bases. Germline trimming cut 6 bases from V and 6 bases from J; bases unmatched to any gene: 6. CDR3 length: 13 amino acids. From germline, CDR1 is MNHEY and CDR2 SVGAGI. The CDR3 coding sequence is TGTGCCAGCAGCTTGACAGGGGTCCCTGAAGCTTTCTTT. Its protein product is CASSLTGVPEAFF.

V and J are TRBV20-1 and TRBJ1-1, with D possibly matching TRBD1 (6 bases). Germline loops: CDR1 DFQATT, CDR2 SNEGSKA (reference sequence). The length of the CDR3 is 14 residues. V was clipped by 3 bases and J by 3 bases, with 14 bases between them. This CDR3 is CSASPGVADTEAFF. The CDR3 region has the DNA TGCAGTGCTAGTCCAGGGGTCGCGGACACTGAAGCTTTCTTT.

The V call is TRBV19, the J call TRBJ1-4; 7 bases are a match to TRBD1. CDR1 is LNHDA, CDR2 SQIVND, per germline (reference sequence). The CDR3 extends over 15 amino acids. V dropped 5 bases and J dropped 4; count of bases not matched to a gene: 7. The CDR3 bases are TGTGCCAGTAGTGGGGGACAGCTACGTAATGAAAAACTGTTTTTT. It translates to CASSGGQLRNEKLFF.

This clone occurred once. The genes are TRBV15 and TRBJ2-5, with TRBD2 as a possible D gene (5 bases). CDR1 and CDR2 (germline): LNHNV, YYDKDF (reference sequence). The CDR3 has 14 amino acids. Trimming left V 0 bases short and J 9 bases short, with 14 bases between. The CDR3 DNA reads TGTGCCACCAGCAGAGATCTGAGTATGGGAGCCCAGTACTTC. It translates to CATSRDLSMGAQYF. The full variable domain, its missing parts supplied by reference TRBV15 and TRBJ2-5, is DAMVIQNPRYQVTQFGKPVTLSCSQTLNHNVMYWYQQKSSQAPKLLFHYYDKDFNNEADTPDNFQSRRPNTSFCFLDIRSPGLGDTAMYLCATSRDLSMGAQYFGPGTRLLVL.